This entry is about one T cell receptor (beta chain). The data belong to a study of blood T cell repertoires in COVID-19. Authors' analysis steps: For nucleated cells, counts were estimated from reference gene primer amplification. Only in-frame clones appear in the TCRdb table, and some are missing; sequencing was by immunoSEQ multiplex PCR. V, J and clone size are taken as reported in that table, and D and trimming were inferred from the DNA itself. This sample has over 130,000 clones, with 84% found just once. Grouping used clinical history reported by participants in a survey and questionnaire. The CDR3 has 13 residues. Trimming cost V 3 bases and J 3 bases, with 8 bases left between them. The V gene's germline CDR1 is LNHDA and CDR2 SQIVND (reference sequence).

The sequenced sample was PBMCs or T cells enriched from blood (not recorded which). V and J are TRBV19 and TRBJ1-1, with D unclear. The clonotype was recovered from a man in his fifties in a cohort exposed to, infected with or recovered from COVID-19 (not recorded which). Here the CDR3 reads CASSMYFDTEAFF. CDR3 in DNA: TGTGCCAGTAGTATGTACTTTGACACTGAAGCTTTCTTT.